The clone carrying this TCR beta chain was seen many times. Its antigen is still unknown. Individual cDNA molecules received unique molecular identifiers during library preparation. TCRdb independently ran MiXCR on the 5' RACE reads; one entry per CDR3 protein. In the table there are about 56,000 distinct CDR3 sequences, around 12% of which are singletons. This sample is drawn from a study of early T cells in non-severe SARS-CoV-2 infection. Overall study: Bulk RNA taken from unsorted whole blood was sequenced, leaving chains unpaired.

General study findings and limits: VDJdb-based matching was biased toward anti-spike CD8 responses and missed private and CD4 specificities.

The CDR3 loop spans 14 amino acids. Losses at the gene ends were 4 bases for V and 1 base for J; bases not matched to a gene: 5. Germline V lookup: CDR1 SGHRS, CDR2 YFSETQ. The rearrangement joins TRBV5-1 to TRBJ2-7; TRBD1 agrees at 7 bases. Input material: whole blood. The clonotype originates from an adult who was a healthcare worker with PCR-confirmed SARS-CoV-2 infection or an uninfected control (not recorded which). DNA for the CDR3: TGCGCCAGCAGCCGGGACAGCGCTTCCTACGAGCAGTACTTC. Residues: CASSRDSASYEQYF.